A selection of T cell receptor beta chains follows, all from one sample in a study of CD8+ T cells in alopecia areata. Generated by immunoSEQ multiplex PCR, the TCRdb table keeps only in-frame clones and is missing some. The table includes around 190,000 clones, roughly three fifths detected once. Sequencing input: CD8+ T cells sorted from blood. The origin of the receptors is a human donor in good health. Both conserved end residues are part of each CDR3. The order of the fields is clone size, D gene, V gene, J gene, CDR3 DNA, CDR3 protein. A D gene is named only where the DNA matches it firmly. A clone size is listed for some rows: how often the clone was seen (once, few, many), or a class if it is expanded.

>-|-|TRBV4-1|TRBJ2-7
TGCGCCAGCAGCCAAGTTACTAATGGTAGGGACGAGCAGTACTTC
CASSQVTNGRDEQYF
>-|-|TRBV6-6|TRBJ2-7
TGTGCCAGCACCTCAGGGGCTCGCGAGCAGTACTTC
CASTSGAREQYF
>-|-|TRBV29-1|TRBJ2-7
TGCAGCCCCGGGGCGGGCGAGCAGTACTTC
CSPGAGEQYF
>-|TRBD1|TRBV5-6|TRBJ2-1
TGTGCCAGCAGCTTGGGCCAGGGGGCGTGGAATGAGCAGTTCTTC
CASSLGQGAWNEQFF
>-|TRBD1|TRBV29-1|TRBJ2-4
TGCAGCGCCCGGACAGGGGGCCACATTCAGTACTTC
CSARTGGHIQYF
>-|-|TRBV12-5|TRBJ1-5
TGTGCTAGTGCCCCCGGGCCCGCGGTACATCAGCCCCAGCATTTT
CASAPGPAVHQPQHF
>-|TRBD1|TRBV7-9|TRBJ1-6
TGTGCCGGGGGACAGGGCAATTCACCCCTCCACTTT
CAGGQGNSPLHF
>-|-|TRBV4-1|TRBJ1-1
TGCGCCAGCAGCCCGTCGCCCGGGGTTGACACTGAAGCTTTCTTT
CASSPSPGVDTEAFF
>many|-|TRBV11-2|TRBJ2-1
TGTGCCAGCAGCCAAGAAAGGAGCTCCTACAATGAGCAGTTCTTC
CASSQERSSYNEQFF
>-|-|TRBV5-6|TRBJ2-3
TGTGCCAGCAGCTTCGGTAGCACAGATACGCAGTATTTT
CASSFGSTDTQYF
>-|TRBD1|TRBV29-1|TRBJ2-7
TGCAGCGTCGAAACAGGGGGCTCCTACGAGCAGTACTTC
CSVETGGSYEQYF
>few|-|TRBV29-1|TRBJ2-2
TGCAGCGTTGATGAAGGGTTCGGGGAGCTGTTTTTT
CSVDEGFGELFF
>few|-|TRBV5-1|TRBJ2-7
TGCGCCAGCAGCATAGGAGCGGACGAGCAGTACTTC
CASSIGADEQYF
>-|TRBD1|TRBV7-8|TRBJ1-5
TGTGCCAGCAGCTTAGAGGGAGACAGGGCAGATAGCAATCAGCCCCAGCATTTT
CASSLEGDRADSNQPQHF
>-|TRBD1|TRBV2|TRBJ1-2
TGTGCCAGCAGTGAGGGCACAGGGGGTTATGGCTACACCTTC
CASSEGTGGYGYTF
>-|-|TRBV2|TRBJ1-4
TGTGCCAGCAGACAAAGGCTAGGGATCGATGAAAAACTGTTTTTT
CASRQRLGIDEKLFF
>-|TRBD1|TRBV29-1|TRBJ2-7
TGCAGCGTTCGAGGACAGGGTACCGAGCAGTACTTC
CSVRGQGTEQYF
>-|-|TRBV5-1|TRBJ2-7
TGCGCCAGCAGCTTCGGCAGAAACTACGAGCAGTACTTC
CASSFGRNYEQYF
>few|-|TRBV7-7|TRBJ1-5
TGTGCCAGCAGCTTAGACATAAATCAGCCCCAGCATTTT
CASSLDINQPQHF
>once|-|TRBV4-2|TRBJ2-3
TGTGCCAGCAGTCGATCGGGGCCCACTAGCACAGATACGCAGTATTTT
CASSRSGPTSTDTQYF
>-|-|TRBV4-1|TRBJ2-7
TGCGCCAGCAGCCAAGATCCCGCCAACTACGAGCAGTACTTC
CASSQDPANYEQYF
>-|-|TRBV7-9|TRBJ2-2
TGTGCCAGCAGCCCGACAGGGAACACCGGGGAGCTGTTTTTT
CASSPTGNTGELFF
>once|TRBD1|TRBV2|TRBJ2-2
TGTGCCAGCAGTTTTGATTTACAGGGGGTGAACACCGGGGAGCTGTTTTTT
CASSFDLQGVNTGELFF
>few|-|TRBV7-9|TRBJ1-1
TGTGCCAGCAGCTTATCTCTCGGGGCAGGGGAGTCTGAAGCTTTCTTT
CASSLSLGAGESEAFF
>few|TRBD1|TRBV5-4|TRBJ1-6
TGTGCCAGCAGCTTTTGGACAGGGGATTCACCCCTCCACTTT
CASSFWTGDSPLHF
>-|TRBD1|TRBV25-1|TRBJ2-1
TGTGCCAGCAGTGAGACAGGGGTGGATGAGCAGTTCTTC
CASSETGVDEQFF
>many|TRBD2|TRBV6-6|TRBJ2-5
TGTGCCAGCAGTTACTCTGCGGGACTAGGAGAGACCCAGTACTTC
CASSYSAGLGETQYF
>-|TRBD1|TRBV19|TRBJ1-5
TGTGCCAGTAGCATCGGCTCGGGGACAGGGGATCAGCCCCAGCATTTT
CASSIGSGTGDQPQHF
>few|TRBD2|TRBV29-1|TRBJ2-5
TGCAGCGTTGAATCGGTAGCGGGGGGCCCAAGGGAGACCCAGTACTTC
CSVESVAGGPRETQYF
>-|-|TRBV13|TRBJ1-2
TGTGCCAGCAGCTTAGGGACAGATAACTATGGCTACACCTTC
CASSLGTDNYGYTF
>-|-|TRBV5-6|TRBJ2-3
TGTGCCAGCAGCATTGGGTTAGATACGCAGTATTTT
CASSIGLDTQYF
>-|TRBD1|TRBV7-9|TRBJ2-2
TGTGCCAGCAGCCCGTGGGGACAGGAGAACACCGGGGAGCTGTTTTTT
CASSPWGQENTGELFF
>-|TRBD1|TRBV4-1|TRBJ1-6
TGCGCCAGCAGCCAGAGGACAGGGGGTGGACCCCTCCACTTT
CASSQRTGGGPLHF
>-|TRBD2|TRBV4-2|TRBJ2-2
TGTGCCAGCAGCCAAGATACTAGCGGGGCGAACACCGGGGAGCTGTTTTTT
CASSQDTSGANTGELFF
>-|-|TRBV29-1|TRBJ1-2
TGCAGTATTCGGTTGGGCGGGGGCTACACCTTC
CSIRLGGGYTF
>-|-|TRBV25-1|TRBJ1-1
TGTGCCAGCAGTGACGGGAACAGTGAAGCTTTCTTT
CASSDGNSEAFF
>-|-|TRBV27|TRBJ1-5
TGTGCCAGCAGTTACCCAGTAGGGCCCAATCAGCCCCAGCATTTT
CASSYPVGPNQPQHF
>few|TRBD1|TRBV29-1|TRBJ2-7
TGCAGCGTCTTAACAGGGGGCAAGTACGAGCAGTACTTC
CSVLTGGKYEQYF
>-|-|TRBV30|TRBJ1-1
TGTGCCTGGAGAGAGAACACTGAAGCTTTCTTT
CAWRENTEAFF
>-|-|TRBV7-9|TRBJ2-1
TGTGCCAGCAGCTTCGGGAAGGAGGGCGGGGTACGTTACAATGAGCAGTTCTTC
CASSFGKEGGVRYNEQFF
>-|-|TRBV11-2|TRBJ2-7
TGTGCCAGCAGCGTCCCTCGGGACCGCTCTGGGGAGCAGTACTTC
CASSVPRDRSGEQYF
>many|-|TRBV7-9|TRBJ1-2
TGTGCCAGCAGCTTAAATGAGGCCGAGGTCGAAGCTAACTATGGCTACACCTTC
CASSLNEAEVEANYGYTF
>few|TRBD2|TRBV4-1|TRBJ2-1
TGCGCCAGCAGCCAAGAGGGACTAGGGGCCAATGAGCAGTTCTTC
CASSQEGLGANEQFF
>few|TRBD1|TRBV2|TRBJ2-3
TGTGCCAGCCCGATGGGCAGGGGGTCTAGCACAGATACGCAGTATTTT
CASPMGRGSSTDTQYF
>few|TRBD1|TRBV19|TRBJ1-5
TGTGCCAGTAGTATAATACAGGGGGCTGATCAGCCCCAGCATTTT
CASSIIQGADQPQHF
>-|-|TRBV5-4|TRBJ1-1
TGTGCCAGCAGCTTACTGCTCGGGAGTTTAACTGAAGCTTTCTTT
CASSLLLGSLTEAFF
>few|-|TRBV5-1|TRBJ2-7
TGCGCCAGCAGCTTCAGGGGCTCAACCTCCGAGCAGTACTTC
CASSFRGSTSEQYF
>-|-|TRBV7-9|TRBJ1-3
TGTGCCAGCAGGGGACAAGCAAAGAGCTCTGGAAACACCATATATTTT
CASRGQAKSSGNTIYF
>few|-|TRBV9|TRBJ2-5
TGTGCCAGCAGCGCTTCCGGGACGCCTAAAGAGACCCAGTACTTC
CASSASGTPKETQYF
>-|-|TRBV5-1|TRBJ1-6
TGCGCCAGCAGCTTGACGGGCTGGGATTCACCCCTCCACTTT
CASSLTGWDSPLHF
>-|-|TRBV23-1|TRBJ1-5
TGCGCCAGCAGTCAACCGCATACGCGGCCCTATAGCAATCAGCCCCAGCATTTT
CASSQPHTRPYSNQPQHF
>-|-|TRBV13|TRBJ2-7
TGTGCCAGCAGCTTAGCGGGGGGCCAACCCTACGAGCAGTACTTC
CASSLAGGQPYEQYF
>-|-|TRBV7-9|TRBJ1-1
TGTGCCAGCAGCTCCGCCCCACAGAGTGAAGCTTTCTTT
CASSSAPQSEAFF